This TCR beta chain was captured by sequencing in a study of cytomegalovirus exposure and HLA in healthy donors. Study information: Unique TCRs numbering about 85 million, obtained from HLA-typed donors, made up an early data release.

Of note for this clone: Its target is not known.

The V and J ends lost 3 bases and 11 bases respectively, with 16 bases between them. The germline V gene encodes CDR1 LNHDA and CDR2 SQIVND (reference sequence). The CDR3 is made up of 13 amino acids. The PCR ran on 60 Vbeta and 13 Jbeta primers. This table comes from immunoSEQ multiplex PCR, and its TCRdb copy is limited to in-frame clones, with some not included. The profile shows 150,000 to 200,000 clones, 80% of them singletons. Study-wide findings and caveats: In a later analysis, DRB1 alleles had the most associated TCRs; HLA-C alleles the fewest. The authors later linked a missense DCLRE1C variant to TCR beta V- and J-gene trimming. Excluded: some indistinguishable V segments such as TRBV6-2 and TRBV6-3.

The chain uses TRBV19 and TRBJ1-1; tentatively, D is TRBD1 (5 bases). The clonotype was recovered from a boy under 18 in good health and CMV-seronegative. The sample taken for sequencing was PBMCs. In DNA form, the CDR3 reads TGTGCCAGTAGTATGTCGGGGGGAGTAGCGGCTTTCTTT. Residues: CASSMSGGVAAFF.